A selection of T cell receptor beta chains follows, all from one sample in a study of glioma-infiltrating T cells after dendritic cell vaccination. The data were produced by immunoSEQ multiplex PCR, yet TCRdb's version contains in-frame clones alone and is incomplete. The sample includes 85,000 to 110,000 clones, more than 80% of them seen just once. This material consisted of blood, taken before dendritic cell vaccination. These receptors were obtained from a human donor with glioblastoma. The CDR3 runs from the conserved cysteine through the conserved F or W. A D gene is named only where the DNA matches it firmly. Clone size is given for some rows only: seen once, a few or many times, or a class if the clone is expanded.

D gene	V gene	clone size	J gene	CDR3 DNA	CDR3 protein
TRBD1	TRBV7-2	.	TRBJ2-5	TGTGCCAGCAGCTTAGCGCTTGGGACAGGACAAGAGACCCAGTACTTC	CASSLALGTGQETQYF
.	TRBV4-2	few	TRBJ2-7	TGTGCCAGCAGCTTGGCTCGGCAGGGTGCCGGCTACGAGCAGTACTTC	CASSLARQGAGYEQYF
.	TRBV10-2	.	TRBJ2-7	TGCGCCAGCAGTGAGTTTAGTAAGCAGTACTTC	CASSEFSKQYF
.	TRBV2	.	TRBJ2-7	TGTGCCAGCAGTGAAATCGGGGGGCCGTCATACGAGCAGTACTTC	CASSEIGGPSYEQYF
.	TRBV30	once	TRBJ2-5	TGTGCCTGGAGTCCCAGAGCGGAGACCCAGTACTTC	CAWSPRAETQYF
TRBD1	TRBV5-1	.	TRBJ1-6	TGCGCCAGCAGCACCAGGGGGGCGGATAATTCACCCCTCCACTTT	CASSTRGADNSPLHF
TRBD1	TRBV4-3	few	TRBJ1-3	TGCGCCAGCAGCCAAGCCGGGACAGGGGTCAGAAACACCATATATTTT	CASSQAGTGVRNTIYF
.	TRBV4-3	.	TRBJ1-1	TGCGCCAGCAGCGACCGGGACCAGGGGTACACTGAAGCTTTCTTT	CASSDRDQGYTEAFF
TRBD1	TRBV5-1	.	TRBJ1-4	TGCGCCAGCAGCAGGAGACAGGGGGGCGAAAAACTGTTTTTT	CASSRRQGGEKLFF
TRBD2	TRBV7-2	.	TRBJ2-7	TGTGCCAGCAGCCCGAGCGGACTAGCATCCTACGAGCAGTACTTC	CASSPSGLASYEQYF
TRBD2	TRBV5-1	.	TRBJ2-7	TGCGCCAGCAGCTTGGGGGGAGGGGACTCTTTCTACGAGCAGTACTTC	CASSLGGGDSFYEQYF
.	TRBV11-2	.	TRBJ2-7	TGTGCCAGCAGCTTAGTTTCCTGGGCGCCCGGATACGAGCAGTACTTC	CASSLVSWAPGYEQYF
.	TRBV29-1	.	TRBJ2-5	TGCAGCGTCTCCGAGGGGGGGCTCCAAGAGACCCAGTACTTC	CSVSEGGLQETQYF
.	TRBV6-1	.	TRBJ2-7	TGTGCCAGCAAAAAGGGGTACGAGCAGTACTTC	CASKKGYEQYF
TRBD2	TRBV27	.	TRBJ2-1	TGTGCCAGCAGTTTATCGGTAGCGGGGGGTGGGGAGCAGTTCTTC	CASSLSVAGGGEQFF
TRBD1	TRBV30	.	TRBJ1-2	TGTGCCTGGAGTCGGACAGGGGGCAGCTATGGCTACACCTTC	CAWSRTGGSYGYTF
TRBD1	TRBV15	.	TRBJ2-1	TGTGCCACCAGCAGTAGCACAGGGGAGCCCTACAATGAGCAGTTCTTC	CATSSSTGEPYNEQFF
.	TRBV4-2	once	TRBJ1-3	TGTGCCAGCAGCCAAGGAAGTCGGACAGTCTCTTCTGGAAACACCATATATTTT	CASSQGSRTVSSGNTIYF
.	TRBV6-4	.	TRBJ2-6	TGTGCCAGCAGCCTAAACTCTGGGGCCAACGTCCTGACTTTC	CASSLNSGANVLTF
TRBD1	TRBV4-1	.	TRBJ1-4	TGCGCCAGCAGCCAAGGGGACAGGGTCACTAATGAAAAACTGTTTTTT	CASSQGDRVTNEKLFF
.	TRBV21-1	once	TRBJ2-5	TGTGCCAGCAGCAAAAAAAAAGGGTTGCTAGCGGGGAAAGAGACCCAGTACTTC	CASSKKKGLLAGKETQYF
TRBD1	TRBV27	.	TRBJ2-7	TGTGCCAGCAGTTGGACAGGGGATTACGAGCAGTACTTC	CASSWTGDYEQYF
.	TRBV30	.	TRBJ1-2	TGTGCCTGGACCCCGTGGGGGGGGCAGGGGCACTATGGCTACACCTTC	CAWTPWGGQGHYGYTF
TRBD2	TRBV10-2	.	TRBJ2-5	TGCGCCAGCAGTGGAGCCGGGGGGACCGGAGGCGAGACCCAGTACTTC	CASSGAGGTGGETQYF
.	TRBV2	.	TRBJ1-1	TGTGCCAGCACGGCCCTCGGGGGGGGGCACACTGAAGCTTTCTTT	CASTALGGGHTEAFF
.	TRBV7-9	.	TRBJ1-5	TGTGCCAGCAGCTTAGGCAGCCTGACAGTGAACAATCAGCCCCAGCATTTT	CASSLGSLTVNNQPQHF
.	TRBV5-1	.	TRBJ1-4	TGCGCCAGCAGGGCCGGGACAACTAATGAAAAACTGTTTTTT	CASRAGTTNEKLFF
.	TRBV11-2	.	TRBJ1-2	TGTGCCAGCAGCTTAGATCTAGCAGGACTCTATGGCTACACCTTC	CASSLDLAGLYGYTF
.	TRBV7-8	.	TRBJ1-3	TGTGCCAGCAGAAGCGGGGGCCACCCTGGAAACACCATATATTTT	CASRSGGHPGNTIYF
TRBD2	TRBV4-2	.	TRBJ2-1	TGTGCCAGCAGCCAAAGGGGCCCGGGACTAGAGGGATACAATGAGCAGTTCTTC	CASSQRGPGLEGYNEQFF
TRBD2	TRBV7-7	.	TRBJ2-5	TGTGCTAGCAGCGAGACCGGAGGGCTAGCGGGGGAAGAGACCCAGTACTTC	CASSETGGLAGEETQYF
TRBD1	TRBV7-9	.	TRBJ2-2	TGTGCCAGCAGCCCCGGGACAGAGAACACCGGGGAGCTGTTTTTT	CASSPGTENTGELFF
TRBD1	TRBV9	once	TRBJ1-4	TGTGCCAGCAGCGTAGATCAGGGGGCGGGTGAAAAACTGTTTTTT	CASSVDQGAGEKLFF
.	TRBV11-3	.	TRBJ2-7	TGTGCCAGCAGCTTTTCTGGGGCGTGGCTCGGGCAGGTCAGCTACGAGCAGTACTTC	CASSFSGAWLGQVSYEQYF
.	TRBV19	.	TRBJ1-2	TGTGCCAGTAGTATCAGTCGACGGGGGAATAACTATGGCTACACCTTC	CASSISRRGNNYGYTF
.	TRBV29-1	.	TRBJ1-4	TGCAGCGCGGGGGGATCTAATGAAAAACTGTTTTTT	CSAGGSNEKLFF
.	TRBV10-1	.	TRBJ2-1	TGCGCCAGCAGTGATCCAGCGGCTACCTACAATGAGCAGTTCTTC	CASSDPAATYNEQFF
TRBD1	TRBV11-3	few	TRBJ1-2	TGTGCCAGCAGCCTAAACAACCGACAGGGGGGAGGCTACACCTTC	CASSLNNRQGGGYTF
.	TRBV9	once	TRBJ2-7	TGTGCCAGCAGCCCCAGCGAAGGTGGGTACGAGCAGTACTTC	CASSPSEGGYEQYF
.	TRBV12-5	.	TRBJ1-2	TGTGCTAGTGGTTTGGAAACATATGGCTACACCTTC	CASGLETYGYTF
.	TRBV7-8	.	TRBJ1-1	TGTGCCAGCAGCCCGGCCGGGAGGCGGGAAGCTTTCTTT	CASSPAGRREAFF
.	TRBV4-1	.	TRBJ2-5	TGCGCCAGCAGCCAGGTCCCGGGGCAAGAGACCCAGTACTTC	CASSQVPGQETQYF
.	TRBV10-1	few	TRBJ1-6	TGCGCCAGCAGTGACGGAGAGGTGTCACCCCTCCACTTT	CASSDGEVSPLHF
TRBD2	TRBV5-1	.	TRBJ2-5	TGCGCCAGCAGCCAAAAAGGACTAGCGGGGCAAGAGACCCAGTACTTC	CASSQKGLAGQETQYF
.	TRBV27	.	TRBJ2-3	TGTGCCAGCAGTTTCGGGCAGGGTCGAGATACGCAGTATTTT	CASSFGQGRDTQYF
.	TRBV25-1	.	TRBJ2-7	TGTGCCAGCAGTGGGCCTCCGGAGTCCTACGAGCAGTACTTC	CASSGPPESYEQYF
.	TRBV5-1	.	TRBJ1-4	TGCGCCAGCAGCTTGGGATCAGGGTCCACTAATGAAAAACTGTTTTTT	CASSLGSGSTNEKLFF
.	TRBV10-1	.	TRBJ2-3	TGCGCCAGCAGCACAAACGGAGGAGCGCAGTATTTT	CASSTNGGAQYF
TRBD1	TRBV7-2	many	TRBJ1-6	TGTGCCAGCAGTTCGACAGGGCTGAATTCACCCCTCCACTTT	CASSSTGLNSPLHF
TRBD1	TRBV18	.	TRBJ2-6	TGTGCCAGCTCGCCCGGGACAGGAGAGTACGTCCTGACTTTC	CASSPGTGEYVLTF
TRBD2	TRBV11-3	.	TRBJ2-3	TGTGCCAGCAGCCCTCGAGCGGGGACCACAGATACGCAGTATTTT	CASSPRAGTTDTQYF
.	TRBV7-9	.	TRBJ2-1	TGTGCCAGCAAATCAGAGGCGGCCACCCATGAGCAGTTCTTC	CASKSEAATHEQFF
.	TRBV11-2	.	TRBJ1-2	TGTGCCAGCAGTGAGGGGGATTGGGACTATGGCTACACCTTC	CASSEGDWDYGYTF